A selection of T cell receptor beta chains follows, all from one sample in a study of cytomegalovirus exposure and HLA in healthy donors. Data came from immunoSEQ multiplex PCR; TCRdb stores just in-frame clones and leaves some out. The sample contains 110,000 or so clones, about nine tenths of which appear only once. The sample was PBMCs. These TCRs come from a man aged 18 to 35 in good health and CMV-seropositive. Both conserved end residues are part of each CDR3. Fields, in order: D gene, J gene, clone size, V gene, CDR3 protein, CDR3 DNA. The D gene is left open where the match is weak. The size field is filled for only some rows; it gives once, few, many or a size class.

d_gene: NA; j_gene: TRBJ1-5; abundance: NA; v_gene: TRBV15; CDR3aa: CATSRDRSRGFYQPQHF; CDR3nt: TGTGCCACCAGCAGAGATCGATCCAGGGGTTTTTATCAGCCCCAGCATTTT
d_gene: NA; j_gene: TRBJ2-7; abundance: NA; v_gene: TRBV18; CDR3aa: CASSPDRGGYEQYF; CDR3nt: TGTGCCAGCTCACCAGACAGGGGAGGGTACGAGCAGTACTTC
d_gene: NA; j_gene: TRBJ2-3; abundance: few; v_gene: TRBV29-1; CDR3aa: CSVEDNGDTQYF; CDR3nt: TGCAGCGTTGAAGATAACGGAGATACGCAGTATTTT
d_gene: TRBD1; j_gene: TRBJ2-1; abundance: NA; v_gene: TRBV5-5; CDR3aa: CASSFTGAGEQFF; CDR3nt: TGTGCCAGCAGCTTTACAGGGGCTGGGGAGCAGTTCTTC
d_gene: NA; j_gene: TRBJ2-1; abundance: NA; v_gene: TRBV7-2; CDR3aa: CASSLQGPHEQFF; CDR3nt: TGTGCCAGCAGCTTACAGGGTCCCCATGAGCAGTTCTTC
d_gene: NA; j_gene: TRBJ1-2; abundance: NA; v_gene: TRBV7-2; CDR3aa: CASSQTALYGYTF; CDR3nt: TGTGCCAGCAGCCAGACAGCCCTCTATGGCTACACCTTC
d_gene: TRBD1; j_gene: TRBJ2-2; abundance: NA; v_gene: TRBV11-2; CDR3aa: CASSPRTGGEDGELFF; CDR3nt: TGTGCCAGCAGCCCGCGGACAGGGGGCGAGGACGGGGAGCTGTTTTTT
d_gene: TRBD1; j_gene: TRBJ2-7; abundance: NA; v_gene: TRBV4-1; CDR3aa: CASSLGTGSYEQYF; CDR3nt: TGCGCCAGCAGCCTAGGGACAGGGTCCTACGAGCAGTACTTC
d_gene: NA; j_gene: TRBJ2-2; abundance: NA; v_gene: TRBV7-9; CDR3aa: CASSFTATGELFF; CDR3nt: TGTGCCAGCAGCTTCACAGCCACCGGGGAGCTGTTTTTT
d_gene: TRBD1; j_gene: TRBJ1-5; abundance: NA; v_gene: TRBV15; CDR3aa: CATSRVPGTGLGQPQHF; CDR3nt: TGTGCCACCAGCAGAGTACCCGGGACAGGGCTGGGTCAGCCCCAGCATTTT
d_gene: TRBD2; j_gene: TRBJ2-7; abundance: NA; v_gene: TRBV7-6; CDR3aa: CASSLGGGYEQYF; CDR3nt: TGTGCCAGCAGCTTGGGGGGGGGCTACGAGCAGTACTTC
d_gene: TRBD2; j_gene: TRBJ2-7; abundance: once; v_gene: TRBV11-2; CDR3aa: CASSLDLGRSGGSSYEQYF; CDR3nt: TGTGCCAGCAGCTTAGATTTAGGGAGGAGCGGGGGTTCTTCCTACGAGCAGTACTTC
d_gene: NA; j_gene: TRBJ2-5; abundance: NA; v_gene: TRBV29-1; CDR3aa: CSVEGYRNQETQYF; CDR3nt: TGCAGCGTTGAAGGGTACAGAAACCAAGAGACCCAGTACTTC